One and the same sample provided the 16 T cell receptor beta chains below, sequenced in a study of early T cells in non-severe SARS-CoV-2 infection. TCRdb re-derived calls from the 5' RACE reads in MiXCR, one entry per CDR3 protein. The table has some 61,000 distinct CDR3 sequences, around 10% seen once. Sequencing used whole blood, obtained at baseline. Every receptor here comes from an adult who was a healthcare worker with PCR-confirmed SARS-CoV-2 infection or an uninfected control (not recorded which).

CDR3: CASAGGQGLDNEQFF. The CDR3 DNA follows: TGTGCCAGCGCCGGGGGACAGGGGTTGGACAATGAGCAGTTCTTC. The rearrangement joins TRBV24-1 to TRBJ2-1; 10 bases line up with TRBD1. The V and J ends lost 11 bases and 5 bases, in that order; junction bases with no gene match: 11. This CDR3 is 15 amino acids long. Germline CDR1 reads KGHDR; CDR2 reads SFDVKD.

This clonotype has just a few counts. The CDR3 is CSARDWAGGQETQYF. CDR3 sequence (DNA): TGCAGTGCTAGAGATTGGGCAGGGGGTCAAGAGACCCAGTACTTC. V usage is TRBV20-1 and J usage is TRBJ2-5; TRBD1 aligns across 7 bases. Germline CDR1 is DFQATT and CDR2 is SNEGSKA (reference sequence). There are 15 residues in the CDR3. Trimming removed 0 bases from V and 2 bases from J; junction bases left unmatched: 6.

In this sample, this clonotype turned up many times. The chain joins TRBV2 to TRBJ2-5; 8 bases map to TRBD1. Germline lookup yields CDR1 SNHLY and CDR2 FYNNEI. The CDR3 is made up of 15 amino acids. J gave up 5 bases and V 6 bases, and 11 bases lay outside the gene matches. CDR3 in amino acids: CASRAGQGAWETQYF. CDR3 in DNA: TGTGCCAGCAGAGCAGGACAGGGAGCGTGGGAGACCCAGTACTTC.

This clonotype was observed many times. This chain connects TRBV5-1 to TRBJ2-2, with D uncertain. V lost 2 bases and J 5 bases, leaving 16 bases between the germline ends. Germline V gene lookup returns CDR1 SGHRS and CDR2 YFSETQ. CDR3 length: 16 amino acids. CDR3 residues: CASSLSGLRLTGELFF. The CDR3 DNA sequence: TGCGCCAGCAGCTTATCAGGCCTCCGCCTAACCGGGGAGCTGTTTTTT.

This chain uses TRBV21-1 with TRBJ2-7; the table's D call, TRBD1, has no DNA check behind it. TRBV21-1 is classified as a pseudogene. The CDR3 extends over 16 amino acids. The CDR3 protein is CASSKEAAGGHREQYF. The CDR3 DNA reads as TGTGCCAGCAGCAAAGAGGCGGCAGGGGGTCATAGGGAGCAGTACTTC.

There are many counts of this clonotype. The chain carries TRBV29-1 and TRBJ1-1, with no clear D. CDR3 length: 14 residues. Germline assignment: CDR1 SQVTM and CDR2 ANQGSEA. Trimming removed 6 bases from V and 1 base from J, with 15 bases in between. Here the CDR3 DNA reads TGCAGCGTCAGGACCGGCCTCGAGAACACTGAAGCTTTCTTT. Residues: CSVRTGLENTEAFF.

The sample holds many counts of this clonotype. Its ends do not fully match the called genes, so a read error is possible. The V call is TRBV7-7, the J call TRBJ2-1; D is ambiguous. Germline CDR1 is SSHAT and CDR2 is FNYEAQ (reference sequence). The CDR3 contains 13 residues. CDR3 sequence reads: CASSPNPGYEQFF. The CDR3 DNA reads TGTGCTAGCAGCCCAAATCCGGGCTATGAGCAGTTCTTC.

The chain uses TRBV4-1 and TRBJ1-1; TRBD1 is a possible D gene (6 bases). V shed 1 base and J shed 4 bases, with 16 bases lying between them. CDR3 length equals 16 residues. From germline, CDR1 is MGHRA and CDR2 YSYEKL. This CDR3 reads CASSQVSAGGSTEAFF. CDR3 coding DNA: TGCGCCAGCAGCCAAGTATCGGCGGGGGGCTCCACTGAAGCTTTCTTT.

The sample holds many counts of this clonotype. The chain links TRBV10-2 to TRBJ1-2; tentative D call: TRBD1 (6 bases). The CDR3 consists of 12 residues. The V end lost 9 bases, the J end lost 7 bases, and 15 bases lay between the germline ends. Germline-derived CDR1 and CDR2 are WSHSY and SAAADI. As DNA, the CDR3 is TGCGCCAGTGCAGGGGAATACGGTGGCTACACCTTC. Residues: CASAGEYGGYTF.

This clonotype has more than one count but fewer than ten. The CDR3 nucleotides are TGTGCCATCAGTGGTCTAGAACAGGACCTCAATGAGCAGTTCTTC. Residues: CAISGLEQDLNEQFF. The rearrangement joins TRBV10-3 to TRBJ2-1, with D perhaps matching TRBD1 (5 bases). The germline V gene encodes CDR1 ENHRY and CDR2 SYGVKD. The CDR3 loop spans 15 amino acids. Trimming shortened V by 4 bases and J by 6 bases, and 16 bases separated the two germline ends.

This clonotype has a handful of counts. V usage is TRBV25-1 and J usage is TRBJ2-7; 9 bases agree with TRBD1. Looked up from germline, CDR1 is MGHDK and CDR2 is SYGVNS. This CDR3 spans 14 amino acids. V was pared by 4 bases and J by 6 bases, with 7 bases of the junction left unmatched. This CDR3 is CASSGGTGPLEQYF. DNA for the CDR3: TGTGCCAGCAGTGGAGGGACAGGGCCTCTCGAGCAGTACTTC.

Many counts were recorded for this clonotype. V gene TRBV19 combines with J gene TRBJ2-2, with a weak D call TRBD2 (6 bases). The CDR3 is 16 amino acids. Trimming removed 4 bases from V and 6 bases from J, with 18 bases in between. The V gene's germline CDR1 is LNHDA and CDR2 SQIVND (reference sequence). CDR3: CASSTQFGGGSGELFF. The DNA for the CDR3 is TGTGCCAGTAGTACCCAGTTTGGGGGAGGATCCGGGGAGCTGTTTTTT.

V is TRBV5-4 and J is TRBJ2-1, with TRBD1 matching over 9 bases. Looked up from germline, CDR1 is SGHNT and CDR2 is YYREEE (reference sequence). With V trimmed by 5 bases and J by 5 bases, 5 bases remained unmatched. The CDR3 extends over 14 amino acids. CDR3 sequence (DNA): TGTGCCAGCAGGGACAGGGGTCTTAACAATGAGCAGTTCTTC. Amino acid sequence: CASRDRGLNNEQFF.

This chain uses TRBV3-1 with TRBJ1-1; tentative D call: TRBD1 (6 bases). This CDR3 comprises 11 residues. Trimming removed 6 bases at V and 11 bases at J, with 13 bases between. Germline V gene sequence: CDR1 LGHDT, CDR2 YNNKEL (reference sequence). The CDR3 region has the DNA TGTGCCAGCAGAAGCGGGGGCTCGGCTTTCTTT. Translation gives CASRSGGSAFF.

This clonotype was detected only a few times. The chain combines TRBV19 with TRBJ2-7; maybe TRBD1 (5 bases). CDR1 and CDR2 (germline): LNHDA, SQIVND (reference sequence). The germline V and J ends were trimmed by 5 bases and 3 bases, with 11 bases remaining between them. This CDR3 has 13 amino acids. The CDR3 DNA is TGTGCCAGTAGTCCGACAGCCGTCTACGAGCAGTACTTC. This gives the protein CASSPTAVYEQYF.

This clonotype was counted at least ten times. The genes are TRBV28 and TRBJ2-5; tentatively, D is TRBD2 (6 bases). The V end lost 5 bases, the J end lost 2 bases, and 18 bases lay between the germline ends. The CDR3 totals 16 residues. CDR1 and CDR2 (germline): MDHEN, SYDVKM. As DNA, the CDR3 is TGTGCCAGCAGTCCACCCCGTTGGGGGGAACAAGAGACCCAGTACTTC. This gives the protein CASSPPRWGEQETQYF.